The entry below gives a single TCR beta chain sequence along with its context. Per the authors' pipeline: Cell counts per sample came from amplifying reference gene primers. Repertoires were generated with immunoSEQ multiplex PCR, while TCRdb's copy carries only in-frame clones and drops some. That table is the source of V, J and clone size, and D and trimming were worked out from the DNA. Counted here are roughly 260,000 clones, 88% occurring once; the ten biggest clones make up approximately 4%. This specimen belongs to a study of blood T cell repertoires in COVID-19. The overall study: In each case, the material was cDNA or gDNA derived from T cells, B-cell-depleted T cells, or PBMCs.

The CDR3 consists of 13 residues. Trimming stripped 7 bases from V and 7 bases from J, with 16 bases between. The rearrangement joins TRBV12-3 or TRBV12-4 to TRBJ1-2; TRBD1 is a possible D gene (5 bases). Sequencing was done on a sample of peripheral blood. This clonotype originated in a man in his 60s who had recovered from COVID-19. CDR3 DNA: TGTGCCAGCAAGAGGGATATGGGGGGTGGCTACACCTTC. This codes for CASKRDMGGGYTF.